The TCR beta chain described here comes from a study of T-cell reconstitution after alpha-beta-depleted transplantation in children (dated by TCRdb to about 2016). Study-level background: Using TCR repertoire profiling, the study followed T-cell immune reconstitution in a quantitative way in children after TCRalphabeta/CD19-depleted allogeneic hematopoietic cell transplantation.

The CDR3 is 15 residues long, counting both termini. Here the CDR3 DNA is all that survives: 45 bases in frame from base 1. Between the V and J ends, shortened by 3 bases and 6 bases respectively, the junction contains 16 bases. In regard to this clonotype: Its specific antigen is unknown. The CDR3 does not end in the conserved phenylalanine or tryptophan, so this is likely a read error.

The receptor library was made with PCR. TCRdb records Illumina HiSeq 2500 as the sequencer. TCR libraries were prepared with molecular barcoding, using unique molecular identifiers to normalize TCRbeta repertoire quantification. The public reads were quality trimmed at Q25 with fastp and then assembled into clones with MiXCR by TCRdb, keeping productive beta chains. Every CDR3 protein is listed once, alongside the most common genes and DNA of its rows. The sample yields approximately 590,000 distinct CDR3 sequences; approximately 10% were counted once. The ten largest make up roughly 4% of the sample.

Here the sequenced sample was PBMCs from the stem cell graft donor, taken from the stem cell graft. This receptor chain uses TRBV12-3 or TRBV12-4 and TRBJ2-3; the D region possibly corresponds to TRBD2 (5 bases align). This TCR derives from a human donor who donated a stem cell graft to a child with acute myeloid leukemia. The CDR3 here reads CASSFRGDLGDTQYC. In nucleotides, the sequence is TGTGCCAGCAGTTTTCGGGGAGACTTGGGGGATACGCAGTATTGT.